This T cell receptor beta chain was recorded in a study of T cell responses to AZD1222 COVID-19 vaccine. Whole-study findings and limits: Only six or seven AZD1222 recipients were seropositive at baseline. Sampled repertoires all dated from after the peak T cell response. Reports indicate that nearly half of spike-specific TCRs are directed at unmutated variant regions.

Concerning this clone: The antigen is undetermined.

TCRdb's table, derived via immunoSEQ multiplex PCR, lists solely in-frame clones and lacks some. This table has about 150,000 clones, 75% to 95% appearing once. Germline-derived CDR1 and CDR2 are LNHDA and SQIVND (reference sequence). The V and J ends lost 5 bases and 3 bases, in that order; junction bases with no gene match: 9. This CDR3 is 16 amino acids long. This TCR was sampled from an adult in good health. The chain couples TRBV19 to TRBJ1-2; 10 positions agree with TRBD1. The material sequenced was peripheral blood, taken on day 0 of AZD1222 vaccination. The DNA of the CDR3 is TGTGCCAGTAGTCCGGGAGGGACAGGGGTGGACTATGGCTACACCTTC. This codes for CASSPGGTGVDYGYTF.